The entry that follows covers one T cell receptor (beta chain) sequence. Antigen: not known. The germline gene is not matched at one end of the junction; a read error may be the cause. The data belong to a study of blood T cells in healthy people across ages. The CDR3 covers 17 residues. CDR1 is SNHLY and CDR2 is FYNNEI in the germline V gene. The donors, healthy Caucasians from Russia, were aged about 6 to 90. Peripheral blood, 9.5 to 10 milliliters per donor, was collected. A J-beta primer mix and a sample-barcoded 5' primer were used in a second PCR of roughly 7 to 12 cycles. One entry per CDR3 protein results from TCRdb running MiXCR on the 5' RACE reads. The sample lists fewer than 1.5 million distinct CDR3 sequences, roughly 40% seen once, with roughly 7.9% in the top ten. Study results and caveats: Per-million-T-cell TCR beta diversity fell roughly linearly with age. Diversity figures based on one million T cells were deemed too low.

The TCR sequence derives from a woman between 18 and 30 years old in good health. The rearrangement links TRBV2 to TRBJ1-2, with 11 bases that match TRBD1. Sequencing input: blood. CDR3 protein: CANSHPRTGGENYGYTF. The CDR3 bases are TGTGCCAACAGTCACCCAAGGACAGGGGGCGAGAACTATGGCTACACCTTC. Full variable domain (outside the CDR3, taken from reference TRBV2 and TRBJ1-2): EPEVTQTPSHQVTQMGQEVILRCVPISNHLYFYWYRQILGQKVEFLVSFYNNEISEKSEIFDDQFSVERPDGSNFTLKIRSTKLEDSAMYFCANSHPRTGGENYGYTFGSGTRLTVV.